This TCR beta chain was found in a study of neoadjuvant anti-PD-1 for oral cavity cancer. Study information: Nivolumab at 3 mg/kg was mostly given biweekly, three to four doses, pre-surgery.

The patients had HPV-negative, locally advanced oral cavity squamous cell carcinoma. The CDR3 extends over 12 amino acids. Trimming shortened V by 2 bases and J by 9 bases, and 11 bases separated the two germline ends. The V gene's germline CDR1 is GTSNPN and CDR2 SVGIG (reference sequence). Blood libraries mostly used roughly 440 ng genomic DNA, six replicates each. Sequenced by immunoSEQ multiplex PCR; TCRdb stores in-frame clones only, minus some. The repertoire holds around 15,000 clones, roughly 78% seen once, with approximately 2.6% in the top ten. J is TRBJ2-1 and V is TRBV30; D may be TRBD2 (5 bases). The sequencing here drew on PBMCs, taken before nivolumab (anti-PD-1) treatment. This TCR came from a person aged 35-79 years with oral cavity squamous cell carcinoma. The CDR3 nucleotides read TGTGCCTGGAGTCCCTTGGGAGTTGAGCAGTTCTTC. This sequence encodes CAWSPLGVEQFF.